This paragraph covers one T cell receptor beta chain sequence. These data belong to a study of T cell responses to AZD1222 COVID-19 vaccine. The CDR3 loop spans 15 amino acids. Germline CDR1 and CDR2: MNHNY and SVGAGI (reference sequence). V was pared by 2 bases and J by 1 base, with 0 bases of the junction left unmatched. Method: immunoSEQ multiplex PCR; TCRdb's copy keeps in-frame clones and lacks some. This table has 100,000 or so clones, just over 85% appearing once. This TCR derives from an adult in good health. Sequenced material: peripheral blood, taken on day 0 of AZD1222 vaccination. The chain joins TRBV6-6 to TRBJ1-4; 8 positions match TRBD1. CDR3 nucleotides: TGTGCCAGCAGTTACACAGGGGGAACTAATGAAAAACTGTTTTTT. Its translation is CASSYTGGTNEKLFF.